This T cell receptor beta chain was found in a study of identical twins' blood T cells. Study-level points and caveats: Each donor's most abundant TCRbeta clonotypes shared more CDR3 sequences with her twin than unrelated donors.

This clonotype was found many times. The antigen is not known. Germline CDR1 SGHAT, CDR2 FQNNGV. Trimming removed 5 bases from V and 4 bases from J, with 20 bases in between. CDR3 length equals 16 residues. Each TCR cDNA library carried sample-specific barcodes on both ends. TCRdb reanalysed the 5' RACE reads using MiXCR and keeps one entry per CDR3 protein. Of a few hundred thousand distinct CDR3 sequences in the sample, over 25% were seen once. Sequenced: PBMCs. The clonotype was recovered from a woman aged 18 to 50 in good health. The chain carries TRBV11-2 and TRBJ1-1, with no clear D. CDR3 residues: CASSTRELQLRTEAFF. CDR3 in DNA: TGTGCCAGCAGCACCCGGGAACTACAACTTCGCACTGAAGCTTTCTTT.